Presented here are 16 T cell receptor beta chains from one specimen sequenced in a study of blood T cell repertoires in COVID-19 (dated by TCRdb to the early 2020s). The library was generated by the immunoSEQ multiplex PCR assay. TCRdb holds this immuneACCESS table with in-frame rearrangements only. Some clones are missing; in checked studies, unresolved V genes explain under half, and the rest has no known cause. Across this sample there are tens of thousands of clones, with roughly nine tenths seen only once. The ten largest make up roughly 8% of the sample. The sequenced sample consisted of peripheral blood. The origin of the receptors is a woman in her 70s with active COVID-19.

The chain uses TRBV19 and TRBJ1-1; the D gene is possibly TRBD1 (5 bases). Trimming pared 8 bases from V and 1 base from J, leaving 11 bases between. The CDR3 has 13 amino acids. CDR1 and CDR2 (germline): LNHDA, SQIVND (reference sequence). CDR3 region: CASEFDRNTEAFF. The CDR3 coding sequence is TGTGCCAGTGAATTCGACAGGAACACTGAAGCTTTCTTT. Using reference TRBV19 and TRBJ1-1 for the parts outside the CDR3, the full variable domain is DGGITQSPKYLFRKEGQNVTLSCEQNLNHDAMYWYRQDPGQGLRLIYYSQIVNDFQKGDIAEGYSVSREKKESFPLTVTSAQKNPTAFYLCASEFDRNTEAFFGQGTRLTVV.

V is TRBV4-1 and J is TRBJ2-1; 8 bases are shared with TRBD1. There are 15 residues in the CDR3. Trimming at V came to 4 bases and at J to 0 bases, leaving 2 bases not matched to a gene. Germline CDR1 MGHRA, CDR2 YSYEKL. This CDR3 reads CASSPDRGSYNEQFF. Here the CDR3 DNA reads TGCGCCAGCAGCCCCGACAGGGGCTCCTACAATGAGCAGTTCTTC.

CDR3 amino acids: CASSFPSGRSNTGELFF. DNA for the CDR3: TGTGCCAGCAGCTTTCCTAGCGGGAGGTCGAACACCGGGGAGCTGTTTTTT. The rearrangement joins TRBV11-2 to TRBJ2-2; 11 bases map to TRBD2. CDR3 size: 17 residues. The germline CDR1 and CDR2 sequences are SGHAT and FQNNGV. V was pared by 3 bases and J by 0 bases, with 3 bases of the junction left unmatched.

This chain links TRBV24-1 with TRBJ2-1; 9 positions match TRBD2. CDR1 and CDR2 (germline): KGHDR, SFDVKD. CDR3 length: 18 amino acids. The V segment lost 3 bases and the J segment 0 bases; nucleotides outside the gene matches: 8. The CDR3 DNA sequence: TGTGCCACCAGTGATCCCACGGGACTAGCCAACTCCTACAATGAGCAGTTCTTC. Translation gives CATSDPTGLANSYNEQFF.

J is TRBJ2-5 and V is TRBV5-1; D call uncertain. V was cut by 0 bases and J by 5 bases, with 8 bases left in between. CDR1 is SGHRS and CDR2 is YFSETQ in the germline V gene. The CDR3 consists of 13 residues. The DNA for the CDR3 is TGCGCCAGCAGCTTGGAAGAGTGGGAGACCCAGTACTTC. This translates into CASSLEEWETQYF.

This clone showed up just once. The chain carries TRBV3-1 (or the pseudogene TRBV3-2) and TRBJ2-1; 7 bases are shared with TRBD1. This CDR3 has 16 residues. Germline trimming cut 1 base from V and 0 bases from J; bases unmatched to any gene: 3. Germline V gene data show CDR1 as LGHDT and CDR2 as YNNKEL (reference sequence). The CDR3 region is CASSQGDRSSYNEQFF. CDR3 nucleotide sequence: TGTGCCAGCAGCCAAGGGGACAGAAGCTCCTACAATGAGCAGTTCTTC.

In its sample, this clone was seen a few times. The rearrangement uses TRBV16 and TRBJ1-5; TRBD1 is a possible D gene (6 bases). CDR1 and CDR2 from the germline V gene are KGHSY and FQNENV. With 8 bases removed from V and 4 bases from J, the gap between germline ends came to 12 bases. The CDR3 is made up of 13 amino acids. In DNA form, the CDR3 reads TGTGCCAGCTCCAAGGACAGTAATCAGCCCCAGCATTTT. This codes for CASSKDSNQPQHF.

The chain has TRBV7-3 and TRBJ2-1, with 11 bases aligning to TRBD2. The ends lost 5 bases at V and 4 bases at J; junction bases unmatched: 4. Germline V gene sequence: CDR1 SGHTA, CDR2 FQGTGA. The CDR3 has 15 amino acids. The CDR3 protein is CASSPRLAGYNEQFF. In DNA, the CDR3 is TGTGCCAGCAGCCCCAGACTAGCGGGGTACAATGAGCAGTTCTTC.

This clone was seen just once. The same CDR3 is also encoded by other DNA sequences in this sample. The V and J genes are TRBV3-1 (or the pseudogene TRBV3-2) and TRBJ2-7; no clear D. Germline CDR1 is LGHDT and CDR2 is YNNKEL (reference sequence). Trimming cost V 3 bases and J 2 bases, with 8 bases left between them. The CDR3 contains 13 residues. The CDR3 loop reads CASSHGGPYEQYF. For the CDR3, the DNA is TGTGCCAGCAGCCATGGCGGCCCCTACGAGCAGTACTTC.

The chain is built from TRBV29-1 and TRBJ2-2; D uncertain. The CDR3 covers 14 residues. V lost 3 bases, J lost 4 bases, and 12 bases lay in between. Germline V gives CDR1 SQVTM, CDR2 ANQGSEA. DNA of the CDR3: TGCAGCGTTGAGGTCGGCAGGTCCACCGGGGAGCTGTTTTTT. Translating gives CSVEVGRSTGELFF.

The chain recombines TRBV3-1 (or the pseudogene TRBV3-2) with TRBJ2-1; 10 bases line up with TRBD2. Per the germline V gene, CDR1 is LGHDT and CDR2 is YNNKEL (reference sequence). The CDR3 loop spans 15 amino acids. Trimming at V came to 0 bases and at J to 8 bases, leaving 4 bases not matched to a gene. The CDR3 loop is CASSQEASGSDEQFF. DNA for the CDR3: TGTGCCAGCAGCCAAGAGGCTAGCGGGAGTGATGAGCAGTTCTTC.

The J gene is TRBJ1-5, the V gene TRBV30; TRBD1 aligns across 9 bases. The CDR3 is 15 amino acids. CDR1 is GTSNPN, CDR2 SVGIG, per germline (reference sequence). J lost 4 bases, V lost 5 bases, and 9 bases had no gene match. Written as DNA, the CDR3 is TGTGCCTGGTCCCGGGACAGGGCCACGAATCAGCCCCAGCATTTT. Residues: CAWSRDRATNQPQHF.

As DNA, the CDR3 is TGTGCCAGCAGCTTACTAAGGAGCGGGACAGATACGCAGTATTTT. Its translation is CASSLLRSGTDTQYF. This chain links TRBV7-3 with TRBJ2-3, with D perhaps matching TRBD2 (6 bases). Trimming removed 2 bases at V and 3 bases at J, with 12 bases between. CDR1 and CDR2 from the germline V gene are SGHTA and FQGTGA. The CDR3 extends over 15 amino acids.

The chain carries TRBV6-1 and TRBJ2-3, with D perhaps matching TRBD2 (5 bases). The CDR3 contains 12 residues. V was shortened by 5 bases and J by 5 bases, with 8 bases between the two germline ends. Germline assignment: CDR1 MNHNS and CDR2 SASEGT. The CDR3 DNA is TGTGCCAGCAGTCCGGGGAAAGATACGCAGTATTTT. Amino acids: CASSPGKDTQYF.

V gene TRBV11-2 combines with J gene TRBJ2-1; D might be TRBD2 (5 bases). CDR3 length equals 14 residues. Germline V gives CDR1 SGHAT, CDR2 FQNNGV. The ends were cut back, 5 bases at V and 7 bases at J, with 15 bases in the middle. The DNA for the CDR3 is TGTGCCAGCAGCAACGAAATTGGGAGAAATGAGCAGTTCTTC. Translation gives CASSNEIGRNEQFF.

The chain combines TRBV7-7 with TRBJ2-5, with D possibly called TRBD1 or TRBD2 (6 bases each). The CDR3 runs to 14 residues. Germline V gene data show CDR1 as SSHAT and CDR2 as FNYEAQ (reference sequence). The CDR3, as DNA: TGTGCTAGCGGACCCGGGACACACCAAGAGACCCAGTACTTC. Translating gives CASGPGTHQETQYF.